These 22 T cell receptor beta chains originate from one sample sequenced in a study of cytomegalovirus exposure and HLA in healthy donors. The primer mix had 60 Vbeta and 13 Jbeta primers. The repertoire was sequenced with immunoSEQ multiplex PCR; TCRdb's copy has only in-frame clones and lacks some. The top ten clones hold 2% to 2.5% of a sample with about 120,000 clones, just under 75% of them seen once. Sequencing input: PBMCs. These receptors all stem from a human donor in good health.

The chain joins TRBV6-1 to TRBJ2-2, with 8 positions matching TRBD1. V shed 8 bases, J shed 5 bases, and the junction held 7 bases outside the gene matches. The V gene's germline CDR1 is MNHNS and CDR2 SASEGT. The CDR3 is 14 residues long. The CDR3 DNA is TGTGCCAGCCGTTTTAGACAGGGGACCGGGGAGCTGTTTTTT. Residues: CASRFRQGTGELFF.

This clone was found once. A read error may account for a junction end that differs from germline. The genes are TRBV9 and TRBJ1-1; 12 bases match TRBD1. This CDR3 contains 15 residues. Germline assignment: CDR1 SGDLS and CDR2 YYNGEE. In DNA, the CDR3 is TGTGCCAGCAGCGCCCCGGGACAGGGGGCGACTGTAGCTTTCTTT. This sequence encodes CASSAPGQGATVAFF.

This sequence joins TRBV5-1 and TRBJ2-3; 7 bases map to TRBD1. This CDR3 is built from 15 residues. Germline CDR1 is SGHRS and CDR2 is YFSETQ. The V segment lost 0 bases and the J segment 5 bases; nucleotides outside the gene matches: 6. The CDR3 loop reads CASSLARTGIDTQYF. The CDR3 region has the DNA TGCGCCAGCAGCTTGGCTCGGACAGGCATAGATACGCAGTATTTT.

The chain has TRBV10-3 and TRBJ2-7, with TRBD1 matching 9 bases. Germline CDR1 is ENHRY and CDR2 is SYGVKD. The ends lost 4 bases at V and 2 bases at J; junction bases unmatched: 9. The CDR3 runs 16 residues. The CDR3 protein is CAISVTPGTGPYEQYF. The CDR3 DNA follows: TGTGCCATCAGTGTTACCCCCGGGACAGGGCCCTACGAGCAGTACTTC.

This clone occurred a few times. The V call is TRBV4-3, the J call TRBJ1-1; 10 nucleotides align to TRBD1. The germline V gene has CDR1 LGHNA and CDR2 YSLEER. The CDR3 sequence is 15 residues long. The V segment lost 2 bases and the J segment 1 base; nucleotides outside the gene matches: 1. In DNA form, the CDR3 reads TGCGCCAGCAGCCAAAGGGACAGGGGGAACACTGAAGCTTTCTTT. This gives the protein CASSQRDRGNTEAFF.

By share of the sample, this clone is medium-sized. The genes are TRBV27 and TRBJ1-1; 9 nucleotides agree with TRBD1. Germline V gene sequence: CDR1 MNHEY, CDR2 SMNVEV (reference sequence). With 2 bases clipped from V and 5 bases from J, the junction kept 3 bases outside the gene matches. This CDR3 is 14 amino acids long. The CDR3 DNA sequence: TGTGCCAGCAGTTTAGGTGGGACAGGGACTGAAGCTTTCTTT. Its translation: CASSLGGTGTEAFF.

This chain uses TRBV5-4 with TRBJ2-3, with D perhaps TRBD2 (5 bases). With 0 bases removed from V and 3 bases from J, the gap between germline ends came to 14 bases. Per the germline V gene, CDR1 is SGHNT and CDR2 is YYREEE (reference sequence). This CDR3 has 16 residues. CDR3 residues: CASSLGGSAPTDTQYF. The CDR3 coding sequence is TGTGCCAGCAGCTTGGGTGGGAGTGCACCGACAGATACGCAGTATTTT.

J is TRBJ2-1 and V is TRBV28, with 7 bases that match TRBD2. After removal of 6 bases from V and 5 bases from J, the junction contained 10 bases not matched to a gene. The CDR3 runs to 15 residues. In germline, CDR1 is MDHEN, CDR2 SYDVKM. CDR3 loop: CASRSRAGLNNEQFF. CDR3 DNA: TGTGCCAGCAGATCTCGAGCGGGGCTAAACAATGAGCAGTTCTTC.

The sample holds one count of this clone. The chain employs TRBV28 and TRBJ1-5, with D tentatively TRBD1 (5 bases). Deletions cut 6 bases from V and 6 bases from J, with 15 bases between. Per the germline V gene, CDR1 is MDHEN and CDR2 is SYDVKM. This CDR3 is 14 amino acids long. The CDR3 DNA sequence: TGTGCCAGCAGCCCTACTACAAGGGGTCAGCCCCAGCATTTT. It translates to CASSPTTRGQPQHF.

The genes are TRBV29-1 and TRBJ2-7, with D possibly being TRBD2 (6 bases). The ends were cut back, 7 bases at V and 1 base at J, with 14 bases in the middle. Germline V gene data show CDR1 as SQVTM and CDR2 as ANQGSEA. There are 13 residues in the CDR3. This CDR3 reads CSGITGGSYEQYF. Written as DNA, the CDR3 is TGCAGCGGAATTACTGGGGGGTCCTACGAGCAGTACTTC.

The sample holds one count of this clone. This chain links TRBV19 with TRBJ1-4; TRBD1 aligns across 10 bases. The germline V gene encodes CDR1 LNHDA and CDR2 SQIVND (reference sequence). This CDR3 spans 15 amino acids. The ends lost 7 bases at V and 7 bases at J; junction bases unmatched: 9. CDR3 amino acids: CASTRRGQGGEKLFF. CDR3 coding DNA: TGTGCCAGTACCAGAAGAGGACAGGGGGGTGAAAAACTGTTTTTT.

V gene TRBV2 combines with J gene TRBJ1-4, with 7 bases identical to TRBD1. V trimming: 2 bases; J trimming: 10 bases; junction bases outside the gene matches: 25. The CDR3 is 20 amino acids. The germline V gene encodes CDR1 SNHLY and CDR2 FYNNEI. DNA of the CDR3: TGTGCCAGCAGTGAATACGATTCGGCCGGGACAGAGGGAAAAAGCGGAAAACTGTTTTTT. Translation: CASSEYDSAGTEGKSGKLFF.

The DNA for the CDR3 is TGTGCCAGCAGCCCTAATCGGGGGAATAACAATGAGCAGTTCTTC. It encodes CASSPNRGNNNEQFF. V usage is TRBV9 and J usage is TRBJ2-1; weak D call: TRBD2 (6 bases). This CDR3 has 15 residues. V lost 4 bases and J lost 5, with 16 bases in between. Germline CDR1 is SGDLS and CDR2 is YYNGEE. Together with reference TRBV9 and TRBJ2-1, the CDR3 gives the full variable domain: DSGVTQTPKHLITATGQRVTLRCSPRSGDLSVYWYQQSLDQGLQFLIQYYNGEERAKGNILERFSAQQFPDLHSELNLSSLELGDSALYFCASSPNRGNNNEQFFGPGTRLTVL.

The chain recombines TRBV29-1 with TRBJ1-1; D perhaps matches TRBD1 (6 bases). Between the trimmed V and J ends, which lost 7 bases and 1 base, there was a span of 10 bases. CDR1 SQVTM and CDR2 ANQGSEA come from the germline V gene. This CDR3 has 12 amino acids. CDR3 in amino acids: CSASTGNTEAFF. DNA of the CDR3: TGCAGCGCCTCGACAGGGAACACTGAAGCTTTCTTT. Filled out from reference TRBV29-1 and TRBJ1-1, the complete variable domain reads SAVISQKPSRDICQRGTSLTIQCQVDSQVTMMFWYRQQPGQSLTLIATANQGSEATYESGFVIDKFPISRPNLTFSTLTVSNMSPEDSSIYLCSASTGNTEAFFGQGTRLTVV.

As concerns this clone: Other DNA sequences in the same sample also yield this CDR3. The chain carries TRBV6-5 and TRBJ1-3, with D possibly TRBD1 on 5 matching bases. The CDR3 is 14 amino acids. Per the germline V gene, CDR1 is MNHEY and CDR2 is SVGAGI. Between the trimmed V and J ends, which lost 5 bases and 4 bases, there was a span of 12 bases. CDR3 in amino acids: CASSPQGSGNTIYF. Written as DNA, the CDR3 is TGTGCCAGCAGTCCCCAGGGATCCGGAAACACCATATATTTT.

This clone was seen once. This rearrangement joins TRBV19 to TRBJ1-1; 9 bases are shared with TRBD1. The ends lost 4 bases at V and 1 base at J; junction bases unmatched: 4. CDR1 is LNHDA, CDR2 SQIVND, per germline (reference sequence). The CDR3 sequence is 15 residues long. CDR3 coding DNA: TGTGCCAGTAGTAGGCCGGGACAGGGGAACACTGAAGCTTTCTTT. Translated, it gives CASSRPGQGNTEAFF. Full variable domain (missing parts from reference TRBV19 and TRBJ1-1): DGGITQSPKYLFRKEGQNVTLSCEQNLNHDAMYWYRQDPGQGLRLIYYSQIVNDFQKGDIAEGYSVSREKKESFPLTVTSAQKNPTAFYLCASSRPGQGNTEAFFGQGTRLTVV.

V and J are TRBV11-2 and TRBJ2-5; D unclear. The CDR3 extends over 13 amino acids. With 1 base removed from V and 5 bases from J, the gap between germline ends came to 8 bases. Germline CDR1 and CDR2: SGHAT and FQNNGV. The DNA of the CDR3 is TGTGCCAGCAGCTTAGGCCAGGCGGAGACCCAGTACTTC. Translating it yields CASSLGQAETQYF.

The CDR3 sequence is CASSPGTSGRAGAKNIQYF. CDR3 nucleotides: TGTGCCAGCAGCCCCGGGACTAGCGGGAGGGCCGGGGCCAAAAACATTCAGTACTTC. The chain is built from TRBV5-7 and TRBJ2-4; 16 nucleotides match TRBD2. TRBV5-7 is an ORF, with its function uncertain. The CDR3 has 19 residues. The ends lost 4 bases at V and 1 base at J; junction bases unmatched: 8.

The chain recombines TRBV7-9 with TRBJ2-7; TRBD2 aligns across 7 bases. After removal of 5 bases from V and 2 bases from J, the junction contained 6 bases not matched to a gene. The V gene's germline CDR1 is SEHNR and CDR2 FQNEAQ (reference sequence). CDR3 size: 14 residues. The CDR3 DNA follows: TGTGCCAGCAGCCGGACTAGAGGCCCCTACGAGCAGTACTTC. This translates into CASSRTRGPYEQYF. Filled out from reference TRBV7-9 and TRBJ2-7, the complete variable domain reads DTGVSQNPRHKITKRGQNVTFRCDPISEHNRLYWYRQTLGQGPEFLTYFQNEAQLEKSRLLSDRFSAERPKGSFSTLEIQRTEQGDSAMYLCASSRTRGPYEQYFGPGTRLTVT.

This clone was recorded once. Here the CDR3 reads CASSRRTSLSAYNEQFF. In DNA, the CDR3 is TGTGCCAGCAGTCGCCGGACTAGCCTGAGCGCCTACAATGAGCAGTTCTTC. V is TRBV25-1 and J is TRBJ2-1; TRBD2 aligns across 8 bases. The V segment lost 5 bases and the J segment 2 bases; nucleotides outside the gene matches: 11. CDR3 length: 17 amino acids. Germline CDR1 reads MGHDK; CDR2 reads SYGVNS.

Points on this clone: The same CDR3 can be traced to other DNA sequences in this sample. The chain couples TRBV28 to TRBJ1-1; D perhaps matches TRBD1 (5 bases). The CDR3 has 14 residues. Germline V CDR1 and CDR2: MDHEN, SYDVKM. Trimming took off 4 bases at V and 0 bases at J, with 9 bases between the two ends. The chain's CDR3 is CASSSQGLNTEAFF. DNA of the CDR3: TGTGCCAGCAGTTCCCAGGGTTTGAACACTGAAGCTTTCTTT.

The chain employs TRBV5-8 and TRBJ1-5; weak D call: TRBD1 (5 bases). V was pared by 6 bases and J by 5 bases, with 18 bases between. The CDR3 is 15 amino acids. The V gene's germline CDR1 is SGHTS and CDR2 YDEGEE. The CDR3 nucleotides are TGTGCCAGCACCCGGGGAGGGGAGGTGGATCAGCCCCAGCATTTT. Protein: CASTRGGEVDQPQHF.